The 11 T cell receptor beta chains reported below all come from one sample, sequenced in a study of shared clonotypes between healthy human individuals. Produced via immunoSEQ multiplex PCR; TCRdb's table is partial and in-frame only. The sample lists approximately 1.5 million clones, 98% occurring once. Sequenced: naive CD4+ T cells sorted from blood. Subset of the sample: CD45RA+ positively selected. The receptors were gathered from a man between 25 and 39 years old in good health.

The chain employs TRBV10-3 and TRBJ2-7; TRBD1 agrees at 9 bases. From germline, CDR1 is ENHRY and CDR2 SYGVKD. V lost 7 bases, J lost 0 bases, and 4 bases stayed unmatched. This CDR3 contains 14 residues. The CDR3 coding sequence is TGTGCCATCATGAGGGACAGGGACTCCTACGAGCAGTACTTC. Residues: CAIMRDRDSYEQYF.

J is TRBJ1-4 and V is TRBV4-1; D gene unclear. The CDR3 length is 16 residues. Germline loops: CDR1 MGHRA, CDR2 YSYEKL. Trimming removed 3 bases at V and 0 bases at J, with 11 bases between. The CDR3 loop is CASSQDTGATNEKLFF. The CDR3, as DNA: TGCGCCAGCAGCCAGGATACCGGTGCAACTAATGAAAAACTGTTTTTT.

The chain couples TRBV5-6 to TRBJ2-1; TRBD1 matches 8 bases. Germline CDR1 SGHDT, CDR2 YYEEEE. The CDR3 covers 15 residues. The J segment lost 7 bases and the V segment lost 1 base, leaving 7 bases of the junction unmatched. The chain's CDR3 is CASSLLTGGGNEQFF. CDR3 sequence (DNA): TGTGCCAGCAGCTTGCTTACAGGGGGTGGGAATGAGCAGTTCTTC.

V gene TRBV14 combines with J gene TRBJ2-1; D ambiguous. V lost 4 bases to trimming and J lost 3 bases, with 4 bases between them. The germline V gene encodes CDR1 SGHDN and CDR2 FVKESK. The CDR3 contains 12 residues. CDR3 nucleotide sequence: TGTGCCAGCAGCCGCGGCTACAATGAGCAGTTCTTC. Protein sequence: CASSRGYNEQFF.

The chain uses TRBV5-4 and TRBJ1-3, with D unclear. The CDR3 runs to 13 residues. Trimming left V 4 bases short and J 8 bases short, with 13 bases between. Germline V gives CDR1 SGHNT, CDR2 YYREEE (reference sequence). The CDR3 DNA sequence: TGTGCCAGCAGCCACGACGGGAGGGACACCATATATTTT. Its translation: CASSHDGRDTIYF.

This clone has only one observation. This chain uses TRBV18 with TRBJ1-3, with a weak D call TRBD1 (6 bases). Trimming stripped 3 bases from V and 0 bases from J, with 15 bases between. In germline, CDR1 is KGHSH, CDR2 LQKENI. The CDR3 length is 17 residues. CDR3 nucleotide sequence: TGTGCCAGCTCACCCCGACAGGTGACCGACTCTGGAAACACCATATATTTT. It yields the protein CASSPRQVTDSGNTIYF.

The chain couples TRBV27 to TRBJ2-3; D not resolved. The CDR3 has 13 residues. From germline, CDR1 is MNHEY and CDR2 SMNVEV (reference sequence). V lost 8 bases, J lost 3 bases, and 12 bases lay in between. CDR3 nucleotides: TGTGCCAGCGCACTCAGGCCGACAGATACGCAGTATTTT. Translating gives CASALRPTDTQYF.

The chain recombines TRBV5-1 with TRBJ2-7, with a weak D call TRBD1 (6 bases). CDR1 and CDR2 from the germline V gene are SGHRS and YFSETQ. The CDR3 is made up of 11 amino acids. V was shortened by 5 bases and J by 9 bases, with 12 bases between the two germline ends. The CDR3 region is CASRLQGRQYF. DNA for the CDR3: TGCGCCAGCAGACTCCAGGGGAGGCAGTACTTC. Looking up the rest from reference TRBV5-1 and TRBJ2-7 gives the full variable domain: KAGVTQTPRYLIKTRGQQVTLSCSPISGHRSVSWYQQTPGQGLQFLFEYFSETQRNKGNFPGRFSGRQFSNSRSEMNVSTLELGDSALYLCASRLQGRQYFGPGTRLTVT.

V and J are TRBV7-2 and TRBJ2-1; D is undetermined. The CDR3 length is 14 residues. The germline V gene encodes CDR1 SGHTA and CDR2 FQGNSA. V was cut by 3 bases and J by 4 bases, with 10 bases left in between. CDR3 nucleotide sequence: TGTGCCAGCAGCTTCTCACAAGGTTACAATGAGCAGTTCTTC. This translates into CASSFSQGYNEQFF.

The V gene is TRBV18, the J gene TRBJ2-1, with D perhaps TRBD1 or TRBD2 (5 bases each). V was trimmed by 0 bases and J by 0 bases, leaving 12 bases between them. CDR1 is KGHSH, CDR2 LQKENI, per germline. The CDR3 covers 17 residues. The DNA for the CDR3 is TGTGCCAGCTCACCACCAGGGACGGCAGGCTCCTACAATGAGCAGTTCTTC. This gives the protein CASSPPGTAGSYNEQFF.

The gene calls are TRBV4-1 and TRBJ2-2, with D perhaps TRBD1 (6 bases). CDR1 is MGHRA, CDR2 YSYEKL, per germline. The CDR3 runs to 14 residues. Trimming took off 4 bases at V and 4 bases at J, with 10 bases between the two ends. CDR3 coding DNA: TGCGCCAGCAGCCCACAGGGTGGCACCGGGGAGCTGTTTTTT. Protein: CASSPQGGTGELFF.